The present entry profiles one TCR beta chain with its context. Here immunoSEQ multiplex PCR was the method, and the copy in TCRdb shows in-frame clones only, minus some. The data show millions of clones, 90% to 95% seen once. The data were obtained in a study of shared clonotypes between healthy human individuals. The overall study: Three plates each covered CD4 naive and memory; CD8 naive two, CD8 memory one.

Terminally differentiated effector memory CD45RA+ cells were excluded by CCR7 positive selection of CD45RO-negative cells. This CDR3 has 16 residues. V lost 1 base, J lost 0 bases, and 12 bases lay in between. Germline CDR1 is LNHNV and CDR2 is YYDKDF (reference sequence). The chain carries TRBV15 and TRBJ2-5; TRBD1 might be the D (6 bases). This clonotype was sampled from a man between 18 and 29 years old in good health. Some clones in this sample may be carry-over from other donors' samples. Sequenced material: naive CD8+ T cells from PBMCs. The DNA of the CDR3 is TGTGCCACCAGCAGAGTTGGACAGACCAACCAAGAGACCCAGTACTTC. It translates to CATSRVGQTNQETQYF.